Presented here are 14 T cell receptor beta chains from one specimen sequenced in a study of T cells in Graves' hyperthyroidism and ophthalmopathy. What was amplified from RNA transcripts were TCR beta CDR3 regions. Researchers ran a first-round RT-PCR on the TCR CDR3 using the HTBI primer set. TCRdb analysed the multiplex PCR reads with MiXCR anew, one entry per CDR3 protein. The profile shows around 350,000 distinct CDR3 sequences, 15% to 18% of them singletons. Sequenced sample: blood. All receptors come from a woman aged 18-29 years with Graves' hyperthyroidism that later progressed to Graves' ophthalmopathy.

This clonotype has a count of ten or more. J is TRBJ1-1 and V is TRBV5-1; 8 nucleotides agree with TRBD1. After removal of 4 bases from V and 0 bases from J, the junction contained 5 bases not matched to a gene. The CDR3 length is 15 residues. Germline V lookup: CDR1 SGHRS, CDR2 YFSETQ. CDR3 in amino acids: CASSGWTGMNTEAFF. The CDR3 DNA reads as TGCGCCAGCAGCGGATGGACAGGGATGAACACTGAAGCTTTCTTT. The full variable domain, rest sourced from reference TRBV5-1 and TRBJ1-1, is KAGVTQTPRYLIKTRGQQVTLSCSPISGHRSVSWYQQTPGQGLQFLFEYFSETQRNKGNFPGRFSGRQFSNSRSEMNVSTLELGDSALYLCASSGWTGMNTEAFFGQGTRLTVV.

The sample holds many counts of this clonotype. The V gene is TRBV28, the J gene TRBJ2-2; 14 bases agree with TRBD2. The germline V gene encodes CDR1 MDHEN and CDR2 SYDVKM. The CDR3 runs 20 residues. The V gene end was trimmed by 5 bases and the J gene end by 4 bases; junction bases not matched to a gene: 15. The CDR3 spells CASSGNQGLAGGVGTGELFF. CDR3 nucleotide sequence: TGTGCCAGCAGTGGCAACCAAGGACTAGCGGGAGGCGTAGGCACCGGGGAGCTGTTTTTT. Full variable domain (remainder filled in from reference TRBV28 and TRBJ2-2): DVKVTQSSRYLVKRTGEKVFLECVQDMDHENMFWYRQDPGLGLRLIYFSYDVKMKEKGDIPEGYSVSREKKERFSLILESASTNQTSMYLCASSGNQGLAGGVGTGELFFGEGSRLTVL.

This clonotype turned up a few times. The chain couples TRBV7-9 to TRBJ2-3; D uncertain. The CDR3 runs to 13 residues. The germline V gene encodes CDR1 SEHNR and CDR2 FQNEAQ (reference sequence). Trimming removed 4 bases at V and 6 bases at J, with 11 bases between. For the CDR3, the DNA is TGTGCCAGCAGCTCGTTTGCGAGGGATACGCAGTATTTT. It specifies CASSSFARDTQYF.

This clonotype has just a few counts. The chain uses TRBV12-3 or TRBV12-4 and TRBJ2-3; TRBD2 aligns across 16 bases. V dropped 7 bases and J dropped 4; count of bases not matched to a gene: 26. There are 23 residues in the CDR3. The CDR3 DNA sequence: TGTGCCAGCACCCAGAGGTCCCTACCGGGACTAGCGGGAGGGCCCGGGGGCCCAGATACGCAGTATTTT. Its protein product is CASTQRSLPGLAGGPGGPDTQYF.

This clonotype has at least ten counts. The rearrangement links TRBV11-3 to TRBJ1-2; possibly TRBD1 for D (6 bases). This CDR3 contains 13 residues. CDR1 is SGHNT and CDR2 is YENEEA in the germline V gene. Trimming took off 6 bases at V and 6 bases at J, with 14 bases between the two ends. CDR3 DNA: TGTGCCAGCAGTCTCCGGGGGGGCCATGGCTACACCTTC. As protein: CASSLRGGHGYTF.

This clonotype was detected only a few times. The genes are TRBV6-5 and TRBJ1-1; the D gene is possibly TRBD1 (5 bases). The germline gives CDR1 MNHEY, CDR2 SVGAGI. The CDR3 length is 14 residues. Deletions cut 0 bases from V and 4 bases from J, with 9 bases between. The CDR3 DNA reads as TGTGCCAGCAGTTACTCCGGGGGTAGCACTGAAGCTTTCTTT. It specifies CASSYSGGSTEAFF.

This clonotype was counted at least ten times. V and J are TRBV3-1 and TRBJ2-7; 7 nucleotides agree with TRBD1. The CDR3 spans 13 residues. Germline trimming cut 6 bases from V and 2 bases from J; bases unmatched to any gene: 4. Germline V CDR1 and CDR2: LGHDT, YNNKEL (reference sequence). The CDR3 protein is CASSWDSPYEQYF. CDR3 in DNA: TGTGCCAGCAGTTGGGACAGCCCCTACGAGCAGTACTTC.

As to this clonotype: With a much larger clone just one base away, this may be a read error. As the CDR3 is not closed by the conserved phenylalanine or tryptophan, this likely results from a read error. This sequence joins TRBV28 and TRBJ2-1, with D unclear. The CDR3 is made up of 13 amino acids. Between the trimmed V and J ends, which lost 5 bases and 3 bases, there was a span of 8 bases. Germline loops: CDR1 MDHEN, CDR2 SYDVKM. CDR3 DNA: TGTGCCAGCAGTCTATCCCTCTACAATGAGCAGTTCTCC. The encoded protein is CASSLSLYNEQFS.

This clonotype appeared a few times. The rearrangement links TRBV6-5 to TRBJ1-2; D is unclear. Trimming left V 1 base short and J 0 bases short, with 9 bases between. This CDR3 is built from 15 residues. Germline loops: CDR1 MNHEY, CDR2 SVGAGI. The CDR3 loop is CASSYFFGTNYGYTF. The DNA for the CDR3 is TGTGCCAGCAGTTACTTTTTCGGAACTAACTATGGCTACACCTTC.

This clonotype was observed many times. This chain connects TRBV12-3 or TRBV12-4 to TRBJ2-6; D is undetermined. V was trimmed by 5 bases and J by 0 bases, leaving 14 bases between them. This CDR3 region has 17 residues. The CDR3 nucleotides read TGTGCCAGCAGTGGCTGGTATGTTCGCTCTGGGGCCAACGTCCTGACTTTC. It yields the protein CASSGWYVRSGANVLTF.

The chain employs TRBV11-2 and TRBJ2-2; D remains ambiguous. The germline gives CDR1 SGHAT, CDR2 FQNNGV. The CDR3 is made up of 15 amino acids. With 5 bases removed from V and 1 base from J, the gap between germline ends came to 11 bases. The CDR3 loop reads CASSRQVLNTGELFF. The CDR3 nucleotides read TGTGCCAGCAGCCGTCAAGTTTTGAACACCGGGGAGCTGTTTTTT. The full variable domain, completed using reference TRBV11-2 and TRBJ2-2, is EAGVAQSPRYKIIEKRQSVAFWCNPISGHATLYWYQQILGQGPKLLIQFQNNGVVDDSQLPKDRFSAERLKGVDSTLKIQPAKLEDSAVYLCASSRQVLNTGELFFGEGSRLTVL.

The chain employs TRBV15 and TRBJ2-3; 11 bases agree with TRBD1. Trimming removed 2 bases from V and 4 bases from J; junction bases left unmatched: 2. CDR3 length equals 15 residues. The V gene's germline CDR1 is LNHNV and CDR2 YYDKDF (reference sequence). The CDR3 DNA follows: TGTGCCACCAGCAGATCGGACAGGGGGCCAGATACGCAGTATTTT. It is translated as CATSRSDRGPDTQYF.

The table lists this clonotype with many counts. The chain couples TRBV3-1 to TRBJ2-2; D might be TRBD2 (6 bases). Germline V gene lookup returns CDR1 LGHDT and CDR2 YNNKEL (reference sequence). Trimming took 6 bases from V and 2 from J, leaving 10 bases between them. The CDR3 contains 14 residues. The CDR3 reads CASRLDYNTGELFF. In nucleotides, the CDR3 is TGTGCCAGCAGGCTGGACTATAACACCGGGGAGCTGTTTTTT.

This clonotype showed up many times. The CDR3 here is CASSSPPGTGGETQYF. The DNA of the CDR3 is TGTGCCAGCAGTTCCCCCCCAGGGACCGGGGGAGAGACCCAGTACTTC. V usage is TRBV6-1 and J usage is TRBJ2-5; weak D call: TRBD2 (6 bases). The CDR3 has 16 residues. From germline, CDR1 is MNHNS and CDR2 SASEGT. V shed 5 bases and J shed 4 bases, with 20 bases lying between them.